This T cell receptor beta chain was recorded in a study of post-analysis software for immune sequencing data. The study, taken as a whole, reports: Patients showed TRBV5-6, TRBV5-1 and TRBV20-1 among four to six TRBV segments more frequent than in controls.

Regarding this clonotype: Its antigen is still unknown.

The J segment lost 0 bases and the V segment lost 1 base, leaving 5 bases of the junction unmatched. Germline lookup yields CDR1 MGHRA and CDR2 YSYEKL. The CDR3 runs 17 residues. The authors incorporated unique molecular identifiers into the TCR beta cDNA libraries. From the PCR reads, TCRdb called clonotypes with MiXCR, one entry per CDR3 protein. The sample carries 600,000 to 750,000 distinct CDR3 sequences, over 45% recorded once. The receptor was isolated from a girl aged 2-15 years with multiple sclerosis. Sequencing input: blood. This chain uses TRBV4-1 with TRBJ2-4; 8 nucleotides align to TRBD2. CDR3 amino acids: CASSQALAVVAKNIQYF. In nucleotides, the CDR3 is TGCGCCAGCAGCCAAGCACTAGCGGTTGTAGCCAAAAACATTCAGTACTTC.